The present TCR beta chain was sequenced within a study of Graves' ophthalmopathy and Graves' hyperthyroidism. Notes on the study in general: The 13-signature model separated ophthalmopathy from stable hyperthyroidism at just under 90% sensitivity and nearly 83% specificity.

This clonotype appeared many times. Its specificity is unknown. PBMCs stemmed from more than 9.5 ml of fresh peripheral blood. Beta-chain TCR CDR3 regions were amplified from RNA transcripts. Investigators did first-round RT-PCR with HTBI primers, then second-round multiplex PCR. MiXCR, applied by TCRdb to the multiplex PCR reads, yields one record per CDR3 protein. The profile shows hundreds of thousands of distinct CDR3 sequences, 20% to 25% of them singletons. The sample was peripheral blood. This clonotype was sampled from a woman aged 18-29 years with stable Graves' hyperthyroidism.

CDR3 coding DNA: TGTGCCAGCAGTGAAGACAGGGATTCGAACATTCAGTACTTC. This sequence encodes CASSEDRDSNIQYF. The chain couples TRBV2 to TRBJ2-4, with D perhaps matching TRBD1 (6 bases). The V and J ends lost 1 base and 7 bases respectively, with 11 bases between them. The germline V gene has CDR1 SNHLY and CDR2 FYNNEI. The CDR3 runs to 14 residues.